This TCR beta chain emerged from a study of blood T cell repertoires in COVID-19. Study as a whole: Samples representing acute and convalescent COVID-19 were sourced from the United States, Italy and Spain. From T cells, B-cell-depleted T cells, or PBMCs came the material, which was cDNA or gDNA.

This clone was seen a single time. Authors' analysis steps: Cell counts per sample came from amplifying reference gene primers. Generated by immunoSEQ multiplex PCR, the TCRdb table keeps only in-frame clones and is missing some. That table is the source of V, J and clone size, and D and trimming were worked out from the DNA. The profile shows roughly 50,000 clones, approximately 91% of them singletons. V was clipped by 1 base and J by 5 bases; unmatched bases: 9. Germline V gene sequence: CDR1 MGHRA, CDR2 YSYEKL. This CDR3 spans 16 amino acids. The TCR was taken from a man aged 45-65 years with active COVID-19. The chain uses TRBV4-1 and TRBJ2-5, with 8 bases that match TRBD2. The sample comprised peripheral blood. DNA of the CDR3: TGCGCCAGCAGCCAAGGAACGGGACTAGGTACTGAGACCCAGTACTTC. Its protein product is CASSQGTGLGTETQYF.